This T cell receptor (beta chain) appears in the sequencing data of a study of cytomegalovirus exposure and HLA in healthy donors. Vbeta (60) and Jbeta (13) primers were used in the PCR. The protocol was immunoSEQ multiplex PCR, while the TCRdb copy is restricted to in-frame clones and leaves out a portion. The sample lists about 160,000 clones, about 80% occurring once. This CDR3 comprises 19 residues. CDR1 is MNHNS, CDR2 SASEGT, per germline. With 4 bases clipped from V and 2 bases from J, the junction kept 19 bases outside the gene matches. V and J are TRBV6-1 and TRBJ2-5, with TRBD1 matching 7 bases. The clonotype comes from a man aged 30 to 39 in good health and CMV-seronegative. The sequenced sample was PBMCs. The CDR3 nucleotides are TGTGCCAGCAGTGGAACCATGGGCCTAAAGGGGGCACTTCAAGAGACCCAGTACTTC. The encoded protein is CASSGTMGLKGALQETQYF.